A single sample is the source of the 27 T cell receptor beta chains below, sequenced in a study of PD-1 blockade in classical Hodgkin lymphoma. TCRdb's copy holds only in-frame clones and misses some; the assay was immunoSEQ multiplex PCR. The data show around 26,000 clones, with around 80% seen just once and roughly 12% held by the top ten. Autologous stem cell transplantation was followed by relapse in every patient, and brentuximab vedotin exposure varied. The sample in question was peripheral blood mononuclear cells (PBMCs), obtained before the second cycle of nivolumab. The source of these receptors is a human donor with classical Hodgkin lymphoma.

The CDR3 DNA sequence: TGCGCCAGCAGCCAAGAATGGGGCGGTACTGAAGCTTTCTTT. Residues: CASSQEWGGTEAFF. The V call is TRBV4-3, the J call TRBJ1-1, with D possibly matching TRBD1 (5 bases). V shed 0 bases and J shed 5 bases, with 10 bases lying between them. This CDR3 has 14 residues. The germline gives CDR1 LGHNA, CDR2 YSLEER.

The chain uses TRBV29-1 and TRBJ2-7; maybe TRBD2 (6 bases). The length of the CDR3 is 16 residues. Deletions cut 3 bases from V and 2 bases from J, with 20 bases between. Per germline, CDR1 SQVTM and CDR2 ANQGSEA. CDR3 in DNA: TGCAGCGTTGAGGGGATCTTGGGGGGACGGCCCTACGAGCAGTACTTC. It yields the protein CSVEGILGGRPYEQYF.

The chain is built from TRBV18 and TRBJ2-5; D may be TRBD2 (6 bases). The CDR3 is made up of 13 amino acids. V lost 1 base to trimming and J lost 5 bases, with 8 bases between them. Per the germline V gene, CDR1 is KGHSH and CDR2 is LQKENI. The CDR3 spells CASSPLGGETQYF. CDR3 DNA: TGTGCCAGCTCACCACTCGGAGGGGAGACCCAGTACTTC.

The chain links TRBV9 to TRBJ2-5, with D hard to call. The CDR3 has 14 residues. V lost 0 bases, J lost 1 base, and 7 bases lay in between. Per the germline V gene, CDR1 is SGDLS and CDR2 is YYNGEE. This CDR3 reads CASSVGGFQETQYF. CDR3 nucleotide sequence: TGTGCCAGCAGCGTAGGAGGCTTCCAAGAGACCCAGTACTTC.

V and J are TRBV28 and TRBJ2-7; tentative D call: TRBD2 (5 bases). Trimming cost V 1 base and J 5 bases, with 12 bases left between them. Germline values: CDR1 MDHEN, CDR2 SYDVKM. This CDR3 spans 14 amino acids. CDR3 coding DNA: TGTGCCAGCAGTTTATACCGATTGGAGGACGAGCAGTACTTC. It specifies CASSLYRLEDEQYF.

CDR3 region: CASSQGTGGRSEKLFF. In DNA, the CDR3 is TGTGCCAGCAGCCAAGGGACAGGGGGCCGTAGTGAAAAACTGTTTTTT. V is TRBV4-2 and J is TRBJ1-4, with 11 bases matching TRBD1. CDR3 size: 16 residues. The V segment lost 1 base and the J segment 7 bases; nucleotides outside the gene matches: 5. Germline assignment: CDR1 LGHNA and CDR2 YNFKEQ.

In this sample, this clone is large. V usage is TRBV27 and J usage is TRBJ2-2; D gene unclear. The germline gives CDR1 MNHEY, CDR2 SMNVEV (reference sequence). Trimming left V 5 bases short and J 4 bases short, with 8 bases between. The length of the CDR3 is 13 residues. Here the CDR3 DNA reads TGTGCCAGCAGTCCCGAATTCACCGGGGAGCTGTTTTTT. This translates into CASSPEFTGELFF.

This sequence joins TRBV28 and TRBJ1-4; D remains ambiguous. The CDR3 totals 16 residues. Germline V gene sequence: CDR1 MDHEN, CDR2 SYDVKM. Trimming pared 1 base from V and 0 bases from J, leaving 9 bases between. CDR3 sequence reads: CASSLYQDATNEKLFF. The CDR3 region has the DNA TGTGCCAGCAGTTTATATCAGGACGCAACTAATGAAAAACTGTTTTTT.

The chain uses TRBV4-1 and TRBJ2-5, with D uncertain. Deletions cut 0 bases from V and 4 bases from J, with 3 bases between. CDR3 length equals 12 residues. CDR1 and CDR2 from the germline V gene are MGHRA and YSYEKL. The CDR3 bases are TGCGCCAGCAGCCAAGAAGGAGAGACCCAGTACTTC. Translating gives CASSQEGETQYF.

The V call is TRBV7-6, the J call TRBJ2-7, with D maybe TRBD1 (6 bases). The CDR3 consists of 13 residues. Looked up from germline, CDR1 is SGHVS and CDR2 is FNYEAQ. The V and J ends lost 3 bases and 6 bases respectively, with 12 bases between them. CDR3 bases: TGTGCCAGCAGCTTGGACAGTTCGAGCGAGCAGTACTTC. Encoded protein: CASSLDSSSEQYF.

The rearrangement joins TRBV7-9 to TRBJ2-2, with TRBD1 as a possible D gene (6 bases). Per the germline V gene, CDR1 is SEHNR and CDR2 is FQNEAQ (reference sequence). This CDR3 comprises 17 residues. Trimming stripped 4 bases from V and 6 bases from J, with 21 bases between. The chain's CDR3 is CASSWTAVPSVAGELFF. In DNA form, the CDR3 reads TGTGCCAGCAGCTGGACAGCTGTACCGTCTGTTGCCGGGGAGCTGTTTTTT.

The chain uses TRBV28 and TRBJ2-7; D may be TRBD1 (6 bases). Trimming took off 5 bases at V and 2 bases at J, with 10 bases between the two ends. The CDR3 is 13 residues long. The germline gives CDR1 MDHEN, CDR2 SYDVKM. The DNA for the CDR3 is TGTGCCAGCAGTCTCGGGACACCCTACGAGCAGTACTTC. Amino acids: CASSLGTPYEQYF.

The rearrangement joins TRBV19 to TRBJ2-3; D may match TRBD1 or TRBD2 (5 bases each). CDR3 length: 14 residues. The ends were cut back, 5 bases at V and 8 bases at J, with 17 bases in the middle. Germline CDR1 LNHDA, CDR2 SQIVND (reference sequence). The CDR3 is CASSPGPSPTTQYF. The CDR3 nucleotides are TGTGCCAGTAGTCCGGGACCAAGCCCAACTACGCAGTATTTT.

V gene TRBV10-1 combines with J gene TRBJ2-2; the D is unclear. Deletions cut 6 bases from V and 11 bases from J, with 16 bases between. Germline CDR1 is WNHNN and CDR2 is SYGVQD (reference sequence). The CDR3 is 13 amino acids. The chain's CDR3 is CASRSESGRELFF. In DNA, the CDR3 is TGCGCCAGCAGATCAGAATCGGGCCGCGAGCTGTTTTTT.

V and J are TRBV7-9 and TRBJ1-5; TRBD1 agrees at 7 bases. V lost 5 bases, J lost 11 bases, and 15 bases stayed unmatched. Looked up from germline, CDR1 is SEHNR and CDR2 is FQNEAQ (reference sequence). This CDR3 region has 15 residues. CDR3 loop: CASSPGDSPLEAQHF. In nucleotides, the CDR3 is TGTGCCAGCAGCCCTGGGGACAGCCCTTTGGAGGCCCAGCATTTT.

The chain joins TRBV7-9 to TRBJ2-1, with a possible D match to TRBD1 (5 bases). Deletions cut 1 base from V and 4 bases from J, with 14 bases between. This CDR3 has 16 residues. In germline, CDR1 is SEHNR, CDR2 FQNEAQ (reference sequence). The CDR3 loop is CASSLVRQGLYNEQFF. DNA of the CDR3: TGTGCCAGCAGCTTAGTTAGGCAGGGTCTTTACAATGAGCAGTTCTTC.

This clone was observed a single time. The chain employs TRBV28 and TRBJ2-3, with a possible D match to TRBD2 (5 bases). The CDR3 length is 15 residues. CDR1 is MDHEN, CDR2 SYDVKM, per germline. V lost 3 bases and J 6 bases, leaving 16 bases between the germline ends. CDR3 sequence reads: CASSFDTARGDTQYF. The DNA of the CDR3 is TGTGCCAGCAGTTTCGACACCGCTCGGGGTGATACGCAGTATTTT.

This rearrangement joins TRBV15 to TRBJ1-5; 9 nucleotides align to TRBD1. Germline lookup yields CDR1 LNHNV and CDR2 YYDKDF (reference sequence). Trimming at V came to 5 bases and at J to 6 bases, leaving 5 bases not matched to a gene. The CDR3 has 14 residues. The CDR3 region has the DNA TGTGCCACCAGCGGTACAGGGGGCATTCAGCCCCAGCATTTT. As protein: CATSGTGGIQPQHF.

The chain has TRBV7-2 and TRBJ2-1; D not certain. With 1 base removed from V and 1 base from J, the gap between germline ends came to 2 bases. From germline, CDR1 is SGHTA and CDR2 FQGNSA. The CDR3 covers 13 residues. The CDR3: CASSLGSYNEQFF. The CDR3 nucleotides read TGTGCCAGCAGCTTAGGGTCCTACAATGAGCAGTTCTTC.

The chain has TRBV4-3 and TRBJ2-1, with TRBD2 identical over 7 bases. This CDR3 is built from 16 residues. Germline CDR1 reads LGHNA; CDR2 reads YSLEER. V lost 0 bases to trimming and J lost 4 bases; unmatched junction nucleotides: 6. The CDR3 region is CASSQDMGGDYNEQFF. The CDR3 region has the DNA TGCGCCAGCAGCCAAGATATGGGGGGGGATTACAATGAGCAGTTCTTC.

The chain joins TRBV2 to TRBJ1-4, with a possible D match to TRBD1 (5 bases). Per the germline V gene, CDR1 is SNHLY and CDR2 is FYNNEI. The V end was cut by 6 bases, the J end by 4 bases, with 9 bases between. The CDR3 runs to 13 residues. The CDR3 here is CASRGALNEKLFF. The CDR3, as DNA: TGTGCCAGCAGAGGGGCCCTTAATGAAAAACTGTTTTTT.

This clone was counted a single time. Other DNA sequences in this specimen translate into the identical CDR3. This rearrangement joins TRBV6-1 to TRBJ1-5; possibly TRBD1 for D (5 bases). Looked up from germline, CDR1 is MNHNS and CDR2 is SASEGT. The CDR3 sequence is 15 residues long. The ends were cut back, 6 bases at V and 2 bases at J, with 14 bases in the middle. The CDR3 sequence: CASSRRDRRNQPQHF. CDR3 DNA: TGTGCCAGCAGCCGACGCGACAGACGCAATCAGCCCCAGCATTTT.

The J gene is TRBJ1-2, the V gene TRBV6-6; TRBD1 matches 7 bases. The V and J ends lost 6 bases and 4 bases, in that order; junction bases with no gene match: 8. The CDR3 is made up of 14 amino acids. Germline CDR1 is MNHNY and CDR2 is SVGAGI (reference sequence). DNA of the CDR3: TGTGCCAGCAGCCAGGGGACAGCAACCTATGGCTACACCTTC. Protein: CASSQGTATYGYTF.

The V gene is TRBV6-5, the J gene TRBJ1-2; tentative D call: TRBD1 (6 bases). V was clipped by 10 bases and J by 7 bases, with 16 bases between them. In germline, CDR1 is MNHEY, CDR2 SVGAGI. The length of the CDR3 is 12 residues. CDR3 region: CATKQGASGYTF. As DNA, the CDR3 is TGTGCCACCAAACAGGGAGCCAGTGGCTACACCTTC.

The chain carries TRBV6-1 and TRBJ1-3; D is undetermined. Trimming removed 1 base from V and 0 bases from J, with 19 bases in between. Germline lookup yields CDR1 MNHNS and CDR2 SASEGT. This CDR3 has 19 amino acids. This chain's CDR3 is CASSEVGGGTQSSGNTIYF. CDR3 nucleotides: TGTGCCAGCAGTGAAGTAGGTGGCGGCACTCAAAGCTCTGGAAACACCATATATTTT.

Comment on this clone: The sample has other DNA sequences that encode this CDR3 too. The chain uses TRBV27 and TRBJ1-2, with D possibly being TRBD1 (5 bases). The CDR3 is 17 amino acids. V lost 5 bases to trimming and J lost 0 bases, with 19 bases between them. In germline, CDR1 is MNHEY, CDR2 SMNVEV (reference sequence). As DNA, the CDR3 is TGTGCCAGCAGTCCCAGGGCTGGGGGGGGATCTAACTATGGCTACACCTTC. It translates to CASSPRAGGGSNYGYTF.

The chain has TRBV7-3 and TRBJ2-5, with TRBD1 matching over 9 bases. The CDR3 is made up of 16 amino acids. Germline trimming cut 4 bases from V and 4 bases from J; bases unmatched to any gene: 10. Germline assignment: CDR1 SGHTA and CDR2 FQGTGA. CDR3 nucleotide sequence: TGTGCCAGCAGCTCAGGACAGGGGACGTCAAGAGAGACCCAGTACTTC. Translation gives CASSSGQGTSRETQYF.